A selection of T cell receptor beta chains follows, all from one sample in a study of tumor-infiltrating lymphocytes in primary liver carcinoma. TCRdb used MiXCR to reprocess the multiplex PCR reads, holding one entry per CDR3 protein. Of approximately 310,000 distinct CDR3 sequences in the sample, 65% were seen once. The sample was peripheral blood. The receptors shown here come from a man aged 35 to 55 with primary liver carcinoma and hepatitis B virus infection. Each CDR3 is given with its conserved first and last residue. D genes are given only for firm matches. For some rows the clone size is stated as once, few or many, or as a class when expanded; others skip it.

>-|once|TRBJ2-1|TRBV5-4
TGTGCCAGCAACTCGTTAGCGGTGTCCTACTATGAGCAGTTCTTC
CASNSLAVSYYEQFF
>-|-|TRBJ2-7|TRBV11-2
TGTACCAGCAGCTTAGAAAGGCGGGATCCCTCCCACGAGCAGTACTTC
CTSSLERRDPSHEQYF
>TRBD2|-|TRBJ2-3|TRBV28
TGTGCCAGCAGCCGCCCAGCGGGGGGCACAGATACGCAGTATTTT
CASSRPAGGTDTQYF
>TRBD2|-|TRBJ2-4|TRBV11-1
TGTGCCAGCAACTTTCCCGGGAATAGCGGGACCAAAAAGATTCAGTACTTC
CASNFPGNSGTKKIQYF
>-|-|TRBJ1-5|TRBV5-6
TGTGCCATCAGCTTGGGGTCCGACAATCAGCCCCAGCATTTT
CAISLGSDNQPQHF
>-|-|TRBJ2-2|TRBV5-8
TGCGCCAGCAGCTTGGTCCCGGACGGCGTCGGGGAGCTGTTTTTT
CASSLVPDGVGELFF
>-|-|TRBJ2-3|TRBV2
TGTGCCAGCAACGGACTAACGGGAGCTGTGGATACGCAGTATTTT
CASNGLTGAVDTQYF
>-|once|TRBJ2-3|TRBV5-4
TGTGGCAGCAGTTCCCGACAGGCAGATAGGCAGTATTTT
CGSSSRQADRQYF
>TRBD2|many|TRBJ2-7|TRBV5-4
TGTGCCAGCAGCTTGACAGGACTAGTAATGGGCGAGCAGTACTTC
CASSLTGLVMGEQYF
>-|many|TRBJ2-5|TRBV5-1
TGCGCCAGCAGCCCCGACCAAGAGACCCAGTACTTC
CASSPDQETQYF
>-|many|TRBJ2-3|TRBV29-1
TGCAGCGTTGATCTTGTGGAGGGCAGCACAGATACGCAGTATTTT
CSVDLVEGSTDTQYF
>TRBD2|-|TRBJ2-3|TRBV11-3
TGTGCCAATAGCTCGTCTACGGGACTAGCGGGTATAGATACGCAGTATTTT
CANSSSTGLAGIDTQYF
>-|-|TRBJ2-1|TRBV11-2
TGTGCCAGCAGCTTGGGGGGATGGTTTAATGAGCACTTCTTC
CASSLGGWFNEHFF
>-|-|TRBJ2-5|TRBV7-9
TGTGCCAGCCTACAGTGGGCCCAAGAGACCCAGTACTTC
CASLQWAQETQYF
>-|-|TRBJ2-5|TRBV5-8
TGTGCCAGCAGCTTGGGGGATCGGACCGAAGAAGAGACCCAGTACTTC
CASSLGDRTEEETQYF
>-|once|TRBJ1-1|TRBV7-9
TGTGCCAGCAGTTACTGGGGAGGGGGGAAGAACACTGAAGCTTTCTTT
CASSYWGGGKNTEAFF
>-|-|TRBJ2-2|TRBV11-3
TGTGCCGGCAGCTCGATACCTGGGCTTAACACCGGGGAGCTGTTATTT
CAGSSIPGLNTGELLF
>-|-|TRBJ1-5|TRBV7-9
TGTACCAGCAGCTTCGGGGGAGTTGAACAGTCCCAGCATTTT
CTSSFGGVEQSQHF
>-|-|TRBJ1-5|TRBV12-3/TRBV12-4
TGTGCCAGCAGTGCTCAGGGGAGCAATCATCCCCAGCATTTT
CASSAQGSNHPQHF
>TRBD1|many|TRBJ2-2|TRBV29-1
TGCAGCGGCCGACAGGGGATCACCGGGGAGCTGTTTTTT
CSGRQGITGELFF
>TRBD1|-|TRBJ1-1|TRBV12-3/TRBV12-4
TGTGCCAGCAGATGGGGACAGTTGAACACTGAAGCTTTCTTT
CASRWGQLNTEAFF
>-|-|TRBJ2-6|TRBV6-1
TGTGCCAGCAGTGAACAGGTTATGGCTGGGACCAACGTCCTGACTTTC
CASSEQVMAGTNVLTF
>-|few|TRBJ2-5|TRBV11-3
TGTGCCAGCAGCTTAGATAGTGGTAATGAGCAGTACTTC
CASSLDSGNEQYF
>-|-|TRBJ2-7|TRBV6-5
TGTGCTAGCAGCCCGGGGGGCAGCGGGACCTACGAGCAGTGCTTC
CASSPGGSGTYEQCF